This TCR beta chain was obtained from a study of control samples from healthy donors and cancer patients. Clones were read by immunoSEQ multiplex PCR, and TCRdb kept only the in-frame ones, dropping some. There are some 150,000 clones in the sample; 96% occur only once, and just over 1% lies in the top ten. The length of the CDR3 is 15 residues. Trimming took 4 bases from V and 5 from J; bases not matched to a gene: 4. The germline CDR1 and CDR2 sequences are LNHDA and SQIVND (reference sequence). The rearrangement joins TRBV19 to TRBJ1-6; 8 positions agree with TRBD1. The source of this sequence is a woman aged 30 to 39 in good health. Sequences were obtained from blood. CDR3 DNA: TGTGCCAGTAGTAGAATACAGGGGGATAATTCACCCCTCCACTTT. Amino acid sequence: CASSRIQGDNSPLHF.